The present T cell receptor (beta chain) was sequenced within a study of beta chain features in type 1 diabetes. Background on the study: On cell yields, gender and age, patients and healthy donors were similar. Study-level results: Shorter TCRB CDR3s, moderately but significantly so, marked every one of the four CD4+ subsets in Type 1 diabetes patients.

The sequenced template was cDNA made from the entire isolated RNA. Only in-frame clones appear in the TCRdb table, and some are missing; sequencing was by immunoSEQ multiplex PCR. The table records 300,000 to 400,000 clones, approximately 9.7% of them present only once. Regarding this clone: The antigen is undetermined.

After removal of 0 bases from V and 6 bases from J, the junction contained 2 bases not matched to a gene. The CDR3 extends over 15 amino acids. Germline-derived CDR1 and CDR2 are MNHNY and SVGAGI (reference sequence). J is TRBJ1-6 and V is TRBV6-6; 7 nucleotides agree with TRBD1. The sequence was collected from a man aged 25-40 years with type 1 diabetes. Sequences were obtained from central memory CD4+ T cells from blood. The CDR3 loop is CASSYSGTANSPLHF. The DNA of the CDR3 is TGTGCCAGCAGTTACTCGGGGACAGCTAATTCACCCCTCCACTTT.